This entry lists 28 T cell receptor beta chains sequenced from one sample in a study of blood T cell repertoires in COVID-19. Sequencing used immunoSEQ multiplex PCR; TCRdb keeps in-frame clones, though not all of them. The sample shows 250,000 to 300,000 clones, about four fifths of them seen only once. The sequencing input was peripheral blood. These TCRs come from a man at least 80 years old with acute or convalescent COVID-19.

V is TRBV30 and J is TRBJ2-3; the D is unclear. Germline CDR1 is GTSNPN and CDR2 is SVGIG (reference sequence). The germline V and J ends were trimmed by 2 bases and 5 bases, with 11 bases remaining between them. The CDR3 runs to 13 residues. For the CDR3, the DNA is TGTGCCTGGAGTCTTCGACTTTTAGATACGCAGTATTTT. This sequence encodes CAWSLRLLDTQYF.

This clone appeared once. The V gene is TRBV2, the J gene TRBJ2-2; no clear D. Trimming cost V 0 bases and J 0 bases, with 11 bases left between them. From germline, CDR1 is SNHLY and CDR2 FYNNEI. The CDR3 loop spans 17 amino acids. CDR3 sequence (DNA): TGTGCCAGCAGTGAAGCCGCGAGGTGGTCGAACACCGGGGAGCTGTTTTTT. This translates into CASSEAARWSNTGELFF.

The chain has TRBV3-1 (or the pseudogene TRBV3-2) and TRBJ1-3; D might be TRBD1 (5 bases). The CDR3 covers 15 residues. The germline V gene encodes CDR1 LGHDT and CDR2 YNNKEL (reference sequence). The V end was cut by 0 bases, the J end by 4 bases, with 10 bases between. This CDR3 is CASSQEYRQGNTIYF. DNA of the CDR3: TGTGCCAGCAGCCAAGAGTACAGGCAAGGAAACACCATATATTTT.

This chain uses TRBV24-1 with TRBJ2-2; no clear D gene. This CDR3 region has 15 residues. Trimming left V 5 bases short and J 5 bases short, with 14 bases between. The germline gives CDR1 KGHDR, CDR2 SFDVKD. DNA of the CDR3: TGTGCCACCAGTGGTTCGGGTGTCGGGACCGGGGAGCTGTTTTTT. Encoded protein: CATSGSGVGTGELFF.

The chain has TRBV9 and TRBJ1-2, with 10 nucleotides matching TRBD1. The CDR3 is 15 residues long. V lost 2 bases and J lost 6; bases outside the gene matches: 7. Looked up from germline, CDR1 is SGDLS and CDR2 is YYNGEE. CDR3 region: CASSVRGTGANGYTF. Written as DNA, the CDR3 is TGTGCCAGCAGCGTCCGAGGGACAGGGGCCAATGGCTACACCTTC.

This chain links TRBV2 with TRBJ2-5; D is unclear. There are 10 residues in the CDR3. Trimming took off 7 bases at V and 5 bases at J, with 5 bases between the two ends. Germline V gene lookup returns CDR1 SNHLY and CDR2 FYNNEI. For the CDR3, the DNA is TGTGCCAGCATGAGGGAGACCCAGTACTTC. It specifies CASMRETQYF.

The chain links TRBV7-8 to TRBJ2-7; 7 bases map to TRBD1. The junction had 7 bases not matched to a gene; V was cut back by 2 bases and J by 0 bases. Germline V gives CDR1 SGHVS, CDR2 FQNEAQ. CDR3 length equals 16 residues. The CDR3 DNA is TGTGCCAGCAGCTTACCCTCCGGGACAGTCTCCTACGAGCAGTACTTC. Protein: CASSLPSGTVSYEQYF.

The CDR3 nucleotides are TGCGCCAGCAGCCAGCGGGTCCAGGACGCAACGAACGGCAATGAGCAGTTCTTC. This sequence encodes CASSQRVQDATNGNEQFF. The rearrangement joins TRBV4-1 to TRBJ2-1; TRBD2 might be the D (5 bases). This CDR3 has 18 amino acids. Trimming left V 3 bases short and J 6 bases short, with 24 bases between. Germline CDR1 is MGHRA and CDR2 is YSYEKL.

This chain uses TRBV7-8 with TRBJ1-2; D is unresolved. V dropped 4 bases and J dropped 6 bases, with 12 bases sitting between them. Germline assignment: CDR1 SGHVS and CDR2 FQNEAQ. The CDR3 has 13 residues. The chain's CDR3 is CASSSPTRNGYTF. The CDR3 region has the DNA TGTGCCAGCAGCTCTCCAACGAGGAATGGCTACACCTTC.

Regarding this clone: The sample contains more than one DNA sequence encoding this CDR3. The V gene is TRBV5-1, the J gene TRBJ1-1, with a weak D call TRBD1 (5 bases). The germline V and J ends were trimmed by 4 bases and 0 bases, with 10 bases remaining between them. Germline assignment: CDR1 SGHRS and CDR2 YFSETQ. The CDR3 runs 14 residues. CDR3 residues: CASSGGTVNTEAFF. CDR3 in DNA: TGCGCCAGCAGCGGGGGGACGGTGAACACTGAAGCTTTCTTT.

The CDR3 sequence: CASSRWDRENEQFF. The CDR3 DNA reads as TGTGCCAGCAGCCGGTGGGACAGGGAGAATGAGCAGTTCTTC. The V and J genes are TRBV3-1 (or the pseudogene TRBV3-2) and TRBJ2-1; 9 bases are a match to TRBD1. The CDR3 contains 14 residues. Germline loops: CDR1 LGHDT, CDR2 YNNKEL (reference sequence). Trimming removed 4 bases from V and 7 bases from J; junction bases left unmatched: 5.

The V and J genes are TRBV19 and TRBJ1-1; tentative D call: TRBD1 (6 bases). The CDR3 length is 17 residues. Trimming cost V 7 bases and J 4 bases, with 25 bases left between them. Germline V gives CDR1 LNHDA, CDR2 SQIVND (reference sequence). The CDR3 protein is CASTAQGQSAGRTEAFF. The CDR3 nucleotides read TGTGCCAGTACCGCACAGGGCCAGTCCGCCGGTCGCACTGAAGCTTTCTTT.

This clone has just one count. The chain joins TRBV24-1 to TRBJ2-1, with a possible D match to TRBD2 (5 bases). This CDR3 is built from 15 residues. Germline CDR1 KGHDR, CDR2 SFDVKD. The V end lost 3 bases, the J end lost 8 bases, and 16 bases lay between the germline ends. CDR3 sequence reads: CATSDPREGWDEQFF. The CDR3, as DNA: TGTGCCACCAGTGATCCCCGGGAAGGGTGGGATGAGCAGTTCTTC.

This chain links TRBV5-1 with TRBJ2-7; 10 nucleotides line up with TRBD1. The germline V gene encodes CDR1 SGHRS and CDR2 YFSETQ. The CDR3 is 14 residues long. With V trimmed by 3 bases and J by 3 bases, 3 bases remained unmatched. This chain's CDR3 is CASSSTGGNYEQYF. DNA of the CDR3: TGCGCCAGCAGCTCGACAGGGGGCAACTACGAGCAGTACTTC.

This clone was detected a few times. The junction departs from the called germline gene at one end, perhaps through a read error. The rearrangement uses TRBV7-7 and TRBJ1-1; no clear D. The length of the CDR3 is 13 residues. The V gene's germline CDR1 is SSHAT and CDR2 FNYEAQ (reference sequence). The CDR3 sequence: CASSLEANTEAFF. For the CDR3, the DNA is TGTGCTAGCAGCTTAGAAGCTAACACTGAAGCTTTCTTT.

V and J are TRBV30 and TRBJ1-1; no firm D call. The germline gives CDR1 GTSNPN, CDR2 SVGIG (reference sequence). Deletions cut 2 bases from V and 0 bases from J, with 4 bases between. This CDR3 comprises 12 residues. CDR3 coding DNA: TGTGCCTGGAGTCAGATGAACACTGAAGCTTTCTTT. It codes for CAWSQMNTEAFF.

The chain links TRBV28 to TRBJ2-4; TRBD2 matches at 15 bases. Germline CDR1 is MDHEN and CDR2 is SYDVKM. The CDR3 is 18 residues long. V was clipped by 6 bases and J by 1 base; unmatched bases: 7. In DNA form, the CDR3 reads TGTGCCAGCAGGTTAGGACTAGCGGGGGGGCCGGCCAAAAACATTCAGTACTTC. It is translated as CASRLGLAGGPAKNIQYF.

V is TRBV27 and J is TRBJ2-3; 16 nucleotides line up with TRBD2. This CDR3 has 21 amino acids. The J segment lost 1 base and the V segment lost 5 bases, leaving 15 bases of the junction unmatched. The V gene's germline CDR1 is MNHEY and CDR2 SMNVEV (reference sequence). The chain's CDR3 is CASSLKGTSGRVFGGTDTQYF. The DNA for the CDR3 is TGTGCCAGCAGTCTAAAAGGGACTAGCGGGAGGGTTTTTGGGGGCACAGATACGCAGTATTTT.

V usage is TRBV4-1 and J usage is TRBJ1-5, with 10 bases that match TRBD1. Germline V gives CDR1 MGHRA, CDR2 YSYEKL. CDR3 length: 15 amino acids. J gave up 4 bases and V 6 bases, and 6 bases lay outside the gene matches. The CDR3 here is CASSLDRGLNQPQHF. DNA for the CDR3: TGCGCCAGCAGTTTAGACAGGGGGCTAAATCAGCCCCAGCATTTT.

The chain's CDR3 is CASSSPSGAAYEQYF. The CDR3 nucleotides read TGTGCCAGCAGTTCCCCGAGCGGGGCCGCCTACGAGCAGTACTTC. This rearrangement joins TRBV28 to TRBJ2-7; TRBD2 matches 7 bases. This CDR3 is 15 amino acids long. Germline CDR1 MDHEN, CDR2 SYDVKM. V lost 4 bases and J lost 2; bases outside the gene matches: 8.

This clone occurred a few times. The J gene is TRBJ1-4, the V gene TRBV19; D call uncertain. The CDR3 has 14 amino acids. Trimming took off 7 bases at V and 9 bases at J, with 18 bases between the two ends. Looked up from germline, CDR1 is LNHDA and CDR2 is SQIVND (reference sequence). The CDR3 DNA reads TGTGCCAGTACCCCCCGGATCGAGGTGAAAAAACTGTTTTTT. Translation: CASTPRIEVKKLFF.

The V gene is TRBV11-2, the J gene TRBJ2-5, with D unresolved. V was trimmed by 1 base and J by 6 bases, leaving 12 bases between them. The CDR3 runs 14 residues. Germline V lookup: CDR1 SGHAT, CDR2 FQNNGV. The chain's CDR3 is CASSLGADTQTQYF. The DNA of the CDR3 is TGTGCCAGCAGCTTAGGGGCCGATACCCAGACCCAGTACTTC.

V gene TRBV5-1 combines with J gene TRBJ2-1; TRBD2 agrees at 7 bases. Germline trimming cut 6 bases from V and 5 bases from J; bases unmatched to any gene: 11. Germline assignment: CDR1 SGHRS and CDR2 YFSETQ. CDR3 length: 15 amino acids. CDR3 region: CASIAVAGVNNEQFF. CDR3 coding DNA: TGCGCCAGCATCGCGGTGGCGGGGGTAAACAATGAGCAGTTCTTC.

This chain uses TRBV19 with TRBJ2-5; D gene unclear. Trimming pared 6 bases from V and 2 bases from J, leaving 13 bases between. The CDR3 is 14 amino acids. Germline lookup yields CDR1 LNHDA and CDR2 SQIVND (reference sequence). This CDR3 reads CASSHGSIQETQYF. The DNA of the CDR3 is TGTGCCAGTAGCCACGGGTCGATTCAAGAGACCCAGTACTTC. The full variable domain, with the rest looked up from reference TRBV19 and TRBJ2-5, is DGGITQSPKYLFRKEGQNVTLSCEQNLNHDAMYWYRQDPGQGLRLIYYSQIVNDFQKGDIAEGYSVSREKKESFPLTVTSAQKNPTAFYLCASSHGSIQETQYFGPGTRLLVL.

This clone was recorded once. The DNA for the CDR3 is TGTGCCAGCAGTTTAACGGCAGGGGGCCTTATCTCTGGAAACACCATATATTTT. Its translation is CASSLTAGGLISGNTIYF. The V gene is TRBV28, the J gene TRBJ1-3, with 8 bases lining up with TRBD1. The CDR3 sequence is 18 residues long. CDR1 is MDHEN, CDR2 SYDVKM, per germline. V trimming: 2 bases; J trimming: 0 bases; junction bases outside the gene matches: 9.

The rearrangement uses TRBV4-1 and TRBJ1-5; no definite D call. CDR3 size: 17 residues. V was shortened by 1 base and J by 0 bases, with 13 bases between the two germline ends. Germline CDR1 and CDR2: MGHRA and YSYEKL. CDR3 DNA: TGCGCCAGCAGCCAAGGCGGAGCAGCGTATAGCAATCAGCCCCAGCATTTT. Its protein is CASSQGGAAYSNQPQHF.

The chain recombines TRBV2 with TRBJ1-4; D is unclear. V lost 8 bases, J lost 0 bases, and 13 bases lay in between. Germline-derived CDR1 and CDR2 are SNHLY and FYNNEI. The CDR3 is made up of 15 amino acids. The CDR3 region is CASGRGSSTNEKLFF. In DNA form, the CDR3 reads TGTGCCAGCGGCCGAGGCTCCTCAACTAATGAAAAACTGTTTTTT.

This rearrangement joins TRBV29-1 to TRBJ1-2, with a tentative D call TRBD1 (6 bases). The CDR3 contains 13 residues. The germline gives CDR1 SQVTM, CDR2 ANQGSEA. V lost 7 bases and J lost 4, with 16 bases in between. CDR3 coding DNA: TGCAGCGCCAGGGGCGCCTTGACCTATGGCTACACCTTC. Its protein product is CSARGALTYGYTF.